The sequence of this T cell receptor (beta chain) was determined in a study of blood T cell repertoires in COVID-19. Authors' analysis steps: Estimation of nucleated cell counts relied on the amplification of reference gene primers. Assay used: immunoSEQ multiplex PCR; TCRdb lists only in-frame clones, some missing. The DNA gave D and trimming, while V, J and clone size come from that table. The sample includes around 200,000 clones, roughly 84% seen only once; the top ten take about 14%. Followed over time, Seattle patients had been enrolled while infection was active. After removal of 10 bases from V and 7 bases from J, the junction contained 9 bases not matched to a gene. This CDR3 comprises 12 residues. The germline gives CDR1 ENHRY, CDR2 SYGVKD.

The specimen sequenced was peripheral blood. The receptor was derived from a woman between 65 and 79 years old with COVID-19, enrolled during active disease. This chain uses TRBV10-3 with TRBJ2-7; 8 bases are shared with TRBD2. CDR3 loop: CATAGLGDEQYF. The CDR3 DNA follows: TGTGCCACCGCGGGACTAGGGGATGAGCAGTACTTC.